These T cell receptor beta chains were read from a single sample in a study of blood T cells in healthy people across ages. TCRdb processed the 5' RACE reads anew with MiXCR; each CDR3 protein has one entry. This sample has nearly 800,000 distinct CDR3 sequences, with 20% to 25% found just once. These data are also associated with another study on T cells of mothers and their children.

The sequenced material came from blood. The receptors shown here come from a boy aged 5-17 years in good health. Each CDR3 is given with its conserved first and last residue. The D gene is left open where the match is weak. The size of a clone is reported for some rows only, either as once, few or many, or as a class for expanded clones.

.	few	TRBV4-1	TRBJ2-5	TGCGCCAGCAGCCAAGAGTCGAGGGCTCAAGAGACCCAGTACTTC	CASSQESRAQETQYF
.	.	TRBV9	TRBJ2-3	TGTGCCAGCAGCGTAGCGGCCACAGATACGCAGTATTTT	CASSVAATDTQYF
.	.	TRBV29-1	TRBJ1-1	TGCAGCGTTGCCATCATGAACACTGAAGCTTTCTTT	CSVAIMNTEAFF
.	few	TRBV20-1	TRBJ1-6	TGCAGTGCCGAGTCCCAGGGTTATTCACCCCTCCACTTT	CSAESQGYSPLHF
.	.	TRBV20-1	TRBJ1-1	TGCAGTGCTAGAGACCTTCCCCCGGACAGCTGGGGGCTGAACACTGAAGCTTTCTTT	CSARDLPPDSWGLNTEAFF
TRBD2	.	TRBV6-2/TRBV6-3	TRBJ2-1	TGTGCCAGCAGGCTGGGCGGGGGGTTTAGCTCCTACAATGAGCAGTTCTTC	CASRLGGGFSSYNEQFF
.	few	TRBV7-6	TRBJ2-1	TGTGCCAGCAGTCCGAACGGCGATGAGCAGTTCTTC	CASSPNGDEQFF
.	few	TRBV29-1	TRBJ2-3	TGCAGCGTCGTGTTGGGTAGCACAGATACGCAGTATTTT	CSVVLGSTDTQYF
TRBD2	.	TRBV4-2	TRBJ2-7	TGTGCCAGCAGCCCTGGGACTACGCAATACGAGCAGTACTTC	CASSPGTTQYEQYF
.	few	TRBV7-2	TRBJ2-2	TGTGCCAGCAGCTTAGGGGGATTATACTTGGCGGCCGGGGAGCTGTTTTTT	CASSLGGLYLAAGELFF
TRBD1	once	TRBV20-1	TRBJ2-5	TGCAGTGCTAGACAGGGGGAGGAGACCCAGTACTTC	CSARQGEETQYF
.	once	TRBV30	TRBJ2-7	TGTGCCTGGCGCCCCAGAGGCGGGACAGCGGTATCCTACGAGCAGTACTTC	CAWRPRGGTAVSYEQYF
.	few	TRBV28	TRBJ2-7	TGTGCCAGCAGTTTATTTTCAGGGGCGCTCTACGAGCAGTACTTC	CASSLFSGALYEQYF
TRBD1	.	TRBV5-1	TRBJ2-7	TGCGCCAGCGGGACAGGTTCGATCGAGCAGTACTTC	CASGTGSIEQYF
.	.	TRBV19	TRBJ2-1	TGTGCCAGTAGTATAGCGACTAATTACAATGAGCAGTTCTTC	CASSIATNYNEQFF
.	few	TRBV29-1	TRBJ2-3	TGCAGCGTTGAGGGGGCTATCACAGATACGCAGTATTTT	CSVEGAITDTQYF
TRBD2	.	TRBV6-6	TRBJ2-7	TGTGCCAGCAGTCTACTAGCGGGACTTGCCTACGAGCAGTACTTC	CASSLLAGLAYEQYF
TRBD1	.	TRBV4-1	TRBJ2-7	TGCGCCAGCAGCCCAGGGACAGGGCATTACGAGCAGTACTTC	CASSPGTGHYEQYF
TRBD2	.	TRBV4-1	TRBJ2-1	TGCGCCAGCAGCCAAGAGGAAGCGGGAGCCCTAAAATACAATGAGCAGTTCTTC	CASSQEEAGALKYNEQFF
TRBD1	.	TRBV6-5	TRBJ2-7	TGTGCCAGCACCAAGGGGGACAGTTGGAACGAGCAGTACTTC	CASTKGDSWNEQYF
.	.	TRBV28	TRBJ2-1	TGTGCCAGCAGTTTATTAGTAGGGAGTGGCAATGAGCAGTTCTTC	CASSLLVGSGNEQFF
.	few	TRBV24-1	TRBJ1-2	TGTGCCACCAGTGACAGCTTCATCGACGGGGCGTATGGCTACACCTTC	CATSDSFIDGAYGYTF
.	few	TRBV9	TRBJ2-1	TGTGCCAGCAGCGTAGATTTTTCCCCCAGCAATGAGCAGTTCTTC	CASSVDFSPSNEQFF
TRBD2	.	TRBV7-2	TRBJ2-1	TGTGCCAGCAGCTTCGAGCGGGGGGGAGCGAATGAGCAGTTCTTC	CASSFERGGANEQFF
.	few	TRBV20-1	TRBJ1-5	TGCAGTGCTAGAGCCAAGACAGATCAGCCCCAGCATTTT	CSARAKTDQPQHF
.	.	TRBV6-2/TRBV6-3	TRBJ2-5	TGTGCCAGCAGTCCCTGGCAAGAGACCCAGTACTTC	CASSPWQETQYF
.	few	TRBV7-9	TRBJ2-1	TGTGCCAGCAGCTTAGTGGGACGCTCCGACAATGAGCAGTTCTTC	CASSLVGRSDNEQFF